Listed below are T cell receptor beta chains from one sample, sequenced in a study of T cell responses to AZD1222 COVID-19 vaccine. Assay used: immunoSEQ multiplex PCR; TCRdb lists only in-frame clones, some missing. This sample carries about 150,000 clones, 80% to 95% of them seen once, and the ten largest clones take around 3.5%. The sequencing here drew on peripheral blood, taken 28 days after the second AZD1222 dose. These receptors were taken from an adult who received the AZD1222 COVID-19 vaccine. The CDR3 runs from the conserved cysteine through the conserved F or W. D genes are given only for firm matches. Clone size, where shown, is once, few, many, or a class for clones that have expanded.

D gene: TRBD1
clone size: NA
V gene: TRBV27
J gene: TRBJ1-6
CDR3 protein: CASSLTGVLSPLHF
CDR3 DNA: TGTGCCAGCAGCTTGACAGGGGTCCTTTCACCCCTCCACTTT

D gene: NA
clone size: once
V gene: TRBV19
J gene: TRBJ2-7
CDR3 protein: CASTPPGSIEQYF
CDR3 DNA: TGTGCCAGTACCCCCCCCGGGAGCATCGAGCAGTACTTC

D gene: TRBD2
clone size: NA
V gene: TRBV29-1
J gene: TRBJ2-2
CDR3 protein: CSAQTSGREVTGELFF
CDR3 DNA: TGCAGCGCACAGACTAGCGGGAGGGAAGTCACCGGGGAGCTGTTTTTT

D gene: TRBD1
clone size: once
V gene: TRBV5-1
J gene: TRBJ1-2
CDR3 protein: CASSFRDRGQADYGYTF
CDR3 DNA: TGCGCCAGCAGCTTCCGGGACAGGGGGCAGGCGGACTATGGCTACACCTTC

D gene: TRBD1
clone size: few
V gene: TRBV6-4
J gene: TRBJ2-7
CDR3 protein: CASSDSWTGGLGEQYF
CDR3 DNA: TGTGCCAGCAGTGACTCCTGGACAGGGGGCCTTGGCGAGCAGTACTTC

D gene: NA
clone size: NA
V gene: TRBV3-1/TRBV3-2
J gene: TRBJ2-7
CDR3 protein: CASSQGQNEQYF
CDR3 DNA: TGTGCCAGCAGCCAAGGGCAGAATGAGCAGTACTTC

D gene: TRBD1
clone size: NA
V gene: TRBV5-6
J gene: TRBJ1-2
CDR3 protein: CASRIQGAHGYTF
CDR3 DNA: TGTGCCAGCAGGATACAGGGGGCGCACGGCTACACCTTC

D gene: TRBD1
clone size: once
V gene: TRBV6-5
J gene: TRBJ2-1
CDR3 protein: CASRATGGLQFF
CDR3 DNA: TGTGCCAGCAGAGCCACAGGGGGCCTGCAGTTCTTC

D gene: NA
clone size: NA
V gene: TRBV11-2
J gene: TRBJ1-1
CDR3 protein: CASSLVGRNTEAFF
CDR3 DNA: TGTGCCAGCAGCTTAGTGGGGAGGAACACTGAAGCTTTCTTT

D gene: NA
clone size: few
V gene: TRBV19
J gene: TRBJ2-2
CDR3 protein: CASSISPMSGELFF
CDR3 DNA: TGTGCCAGTAGTATATCCCCGATGAGCGGGGAGCTGTTTTTT

D gene: TRBD1
clone size: NA
V gene: TRBV30
J gene: TRBJ1-6
CDR3 protein: CAWRAPDRGNSPLHF
CDR3 DNA: TGTGCCTGGAGAGCCCCCGACAGGGGAAATTCACCCCTCCACTTT

D gene: NA
clone size: NA
V gene: TRBV7-2
J gene: TRBJ2-7
CDR3 protein: CASSLYPHYEQYF
CDR3 DNA: TGTGCCAGCAGCTTATATCCGCACTACGAGCAGTACTTC

D gene: TRBD1
clone size: few
V gene: TRBV4-3
J gene: TRBJ1-6
CDR3 protein: CASSQGPTGTNSPLHF
CDR3 DNA: TGCGCCAGCAGCCAAGGACCGACAGGGACTAATTCACCCCTCCACTTT

D gene: TRBD2
clone size: NA
V gene: TRBV7-9
J gene: TRBJ2-2
CDR3 protein: CASSSGLATTGELFF
CDR3 DNA: TGTGCCAGCAGCTCGGGACTAGCTACCACCGGGGAGCTGTTTTTT

D gene: TRBD1
clone size: NA
V gene: TRBV18
J gene: TRBJ1-1
CDR3 protein: CASSPRTGQNTEAFF
CDR3 DNA: TGTGCCAGCTCACCACGGACAGGCCAGAACACTGAAGCTTTCTTT

D gene: TRBD1
clone size: NA
V gene: TRBV27
J gene: TRBJ2-5
CDR3 protein: CASSFAPGQGAGETQYF
CDR3 DNA: TGTGCCAGCAGTTTCGCGCCGGGACAGGGGGCAGGAGAGACCCAGTACTTC

D gene: NA
clone size: NA
V gene: TRBV24-1
J gene: TRBJ1-5
CDR3 protein: CATSDQVSQPQHF
CDR3 DNA: TGTGCCACCAGTGATCAAGTAAGTCAGCCCCAGCATTTT